This is a list of T cell receptor beta chains from one sample in a study of blood T cell repertoires in COVID-19. Some clones are missing from TCRdb's copy, which holds only in-frame ones; the method was immunoSEQ multiplex PCR. The data hold about 130,000 clones, with around 83% observed a single time. What was sequenced was peripheral blood. Receptors were obtained from a woman of 80 years or more with acute or convalescent COVID-19. CDR3s include the opening cysteine and the closing phenylalanine or tryptophan. Fields, in order: D gene, V gene, clone size, J gene, CDR3 protein, CDR3 DNA. D genes are given only for firm matches. Rows may omit the clone size; those that give it use once, few, many or a size class.

D: -
V: TRBV16
size: -
J: TRBJ1-1
CDR3: CASSQGLWGGTEAFF
DNA: TGTGCCAGCAGCCAAGGGTTATGGGGGGGCACTGAAGCTTTCTTT

D: TRBD2
V: TRBV5-4
size: few
J: TRBJ2-7
CDR3: CASSSSGGSYEQYF
DNA: TGTGCCAGCAGCTCTAGCGGGGGTAGCTACGAGCAGTACTTC

D: -
V: TRBV29-1
size: -
J: TRBJ1-5
CDR3: CSVEGWLTNYSNQPQHF
DNA: TGCAGCGTTGAAGGTTGGCTCACCAATTATAGCAATCAGCCCCAGCATTTT

D: -
V: TRBV11-3
size: -
J: TRBJ1-2
CDR3: CASSQGRFNYGYTF
DNA: TGTGCCAGCAGCCAGGGGCGATTTAACTATGGCTACACCTTC

D: -
V: TRBV20-1
size: -
J: TRBJ1-4
CDR3: CSASNSEKLFF
DNA: TGCAGTGCTAGCAATTCTGAAAAACTGTTTTTT

D: TRBD1
V: TRBV9
size: -
J: TRBJ2-3
CDR3: CASSRDRGLNTQYF
DNA: TGTGCCAGCAGCCGGGACAGAGGATTAAATACGCAGTATTTT

D: -
V: TRBV7-9
size: -
J: TRBJ1-4
CDR3: CASSLRGLGPRNEKLFF
DNA: TGTGCCAGCAGCTTAAGGGGATTAGGACCTCGAAATGAAAAACTGTTTTTT

D: TRBD1
V: TRBV4-1
size: -
J: TRBJ1-3
CDR3: CASSQLSGTGFSGNTIYF
DNA: TGCGCCAGCAGCCAGCTGTCCGGGACAGGGTTCTCTGGAAACACCATATATTTT

D: TRBD1
V: TRBV2
size: -
J: TRBJ1-5
CDR3: CASSRTGAQPQHF
DNA: TGTGCCAGCAGTCGGACAGGGGCTCAGCCCCAGCATTTT

D: -
V: TRBV9
size: -
J: TRBJ2-3
CDR3: CASSVAGGASPDTQYF
DNA: TGTGCCAGCAGCGTAGCGGGGGGCGCCTCCCCAGATACGCAGTATTTT

D: -
V: TRBV3-1/TRBV3-2
size: -
J: TRBJ1-2
CDR3: CASSQKRGLANYGYTF
DNA: TGTGCCAGCAGCCAAAAACGGGGGTTAGCTAACTATGGCTACACCTTC

D: TRBD1
V: TRBV6-5
size: -
J: TRBJ2-3
CDR3: CASSSTGGRTDTQYF
DNA: TGTGCCAGCAGTTCCACAGGGGGCCGCACAGATACGCAGTATTTT

D: -
V: TRBV14
size: once
J: TRBJ2-7
CDR3: CASSHYYEQYF
DNA: TGTGCCAGCAGCCATTACTACGAGCAGTACTTC

D: TRBD1
V: TRBV10-3
size: -
J: TRBJ1-2
CDR3: CAIRSGQGIYGYTF
DNA: TGTGCCATCAGGTCGGGACAGGGCATCTACGGCTACACCTTC

D: -
V: TRBV2
size: -
J: TRBJ1-2
CDR3: CASSDDLADGYTF
DNA: TGTGCCAGCAGTGACGACTTAGCCGATGGCTACACCTTC

D: -
V: TRBV15
size: -
J: TRBJ1-1
CDR3: CATSRDQQGTEAFF
DNA: TGTGCCACCAGCAGAGATCAGCAGGGCACTGAAGCTTTCTTT